Each of the 20 T cell receptor beta chains below was sequenced from the same sample in a study of cytomegalovirus exposure and HLA in healthy donors. Libraries were prepared by immunoSEQ multiplex PCR; TCRdb keeps only in-frame clonotypes and omits some of them. The sample has roughly 220,000 clones; approximately 80% are singletons. Sequenced sample: PBMCs. Every receptor here comes from a woman younger than 45 in good health and CMV-seropositive.

The rearrangement joins TRBV18 to TRBJ1-5; TRBD1 agrees at 7 bases. The CDR3 is made up of 15 amino acids. Germline V gene data show CDR1 as KGHSH and CDR2 as LQKENI. V shed 6 bases and J 5 bases; nucleotides not matched to a gene: 10. In DNA form, the CDR3 reads TGTGCCAGCTCCCTGACAGGGAATGAGGATCAGCCCCAGCATTTT. Translated, it gives CASSLTGNEDQPQHF. Combining the CDR3 with reference TRBV18 and TRBJ1-5 gives the whole variable domain NAGVMQNPRHLVRRRGQEARLRCSPMKGHSHVYWYRQLPEEGLKFMVYLQKENIIDESGMPKERFSAEFPKEGPSILRIQQVVRGDSAAYFCASSLTGNEDQPQHFGDGTRLSIL.

The rearrangement joins TRBV30 to TRBJ1-2, with D tentatively TRBD1 (6 bases). Trimming removed 0 bases at V and 4 bases at J, with 15 bases between. Germline-derived CDR1 and CDR2 are GTSNPN and SVGIG (reference sequence). The CDR3 runs 15 residues. The CDR3 is CAWSVLRGASYGYTF. CDR3 DNA: TGTGCCTGGAGTGTATTAAGGGGGGCTAGCTATGGCTACACCTTC.

V usage is TRBV6-5 and J usage is TRBJ1-2, with no clear D. Germline V gives CDR1 MNHEY, CDR2 SVGAGI. The CDR3 totals 14 residues. Trimming cost V 5 bases and J 1 base, with 11 bases left between them. The CDR3 nucleotides are TGTGCCAGCAGTGTCGGGCAAAATAACTATGGCTACACCTTC. Translating it yields CASSVGQNNYGYTF.

V and J are TRBV29-1 and TRBJ1-2, with 8 bases matching TRBD1. Germline CDR1 is SQVTM and CDR2 is ANQGSEA. There are 14 residues in the CDR3. With 3 bases clipped from V and 4 bases from J, the junction kept 7 bases outside the gene matches. The CDR3 protein is CSVEKTGARYGYTF. The CDR3, as DNA: TGCAGCGTTGAGAAGACAGGGGCTCGCTATGGCTACACCTTC.

The rearrangement uses TRBV7-3 and TRBJ2-1, with 7 positions matching TRBD2. CDR1 is SGHTA and CDR2 is FQGTGA in the germline V gene. Trimming cost V 5 bases and J 6 bases; bases outside gene matches: 10. The CDR3 extends over 15 amino acids. The CDR3 protein is CASSTSAGTINEQFF. In DNA form, the CDR3 reads TGTGCCAGCAGCACATCTGCCGGGACTATCAATGAGCAGTTCTTC.

The chain joins TRBV30 to TRBJ2-3; tentative D call: TRBD2 (6 bases). The CDR3 runs 12 residues. CDR1 GTSNPN and CDR2 SVGIG come from the germline V gene (reference sequence). The V end was cut by 8 bases, the J end by 0 bases, with 9 bases between. The CDR3 here is CAHGGSTDTQYF. The CDR3 DNA follows: TGTGCCCATGGAGGGAGCACAGATACGCAGTATTTT.

The V and J genes are TRBV2 and TRBJ2-1; D may be TRBD2 (6 bases). Germline V gene lookup returns CDR1 SNHLY and CDR2 FYNNEI. V lost 7 bases and J lost 7, with 11 bases in between. The CDR3 runs to 12 residues. CDR3 sequence: CASNGGLNEQFF. The CDR3 DNA reads TGTGCCAGCAACGGGGGTTTGAATGAGCAGTTCTTC. Based on the CDR3 plus reference TRBV2 and TRBJ2-1, the full variable domain is EPEVTQTPSHQVTQMGQEVILRCVPISNHLYFYWYRQILGQKVEFLVSFYNNEISEKSEIFDDQFSVERPDGSNFTLKIRSTKLEDSAMYFCASNGGLNEQFFGPGTRLTVL.

The rearrangement links TRBV7-3 to TRBJ2-6; TRBD1 agrees at 7 bases. The CDR3 is made up of 18 amino acids. The junction had 6 bases not matched to a gene; V was cut back by 1 base and J by 0 bases. The germline V gene has CDR1 SGHTA and CDR2 FQGTGA. The CDR3 nucleotides read TGTGCCAGCAGCTTAAAGGACAGGAGAAGCTCTGGGGCCAACGTCCTGACTTTC. Translating it yields CASSLKDRRSSGANVLTF.

This clone was recorded a few times. Other DNA sequences in this sample translate to the same CDR3. V gene TRBV29-1 combines with J gene TRBJ1-1; D gene ambiguous. The CDR3 consists of 10 residues. The V and J ends lost 4 bases and 3 bases respectively, with 3 bases between them. Germline V gene lookup returns CDR1 SQVTM and CDR2 ANQGSEA. The CDR3 here is CSVGDTEAFF. DNA for the CDR3: TGCAGCGTTGGGGACACTGAAGCTTTCTTT.

The chain carries TRBV18 and TRBJ2-5; 11 bases are a match to TRBD2. The J segment lost 3 bases and the V segment lost 4 bases, leaving 7 bases of the junction unmatched. The length of the CDR3 is 16 residues. Germline CDR1 and CDR2: KGHSH and LQKENI. This chain's CDR3 is CASSHPLAGGKETQYF. CDR3 bases: TGTGCCAGCTCACATCCCTTAGCGGGAGGGAAAGAGACCCAGTACTTC.

The rearrangement uses TRBV7-2 and TRBJ2-7; TRBD1 might be the D (5 bases). CDR1 SGHTA and CDR2 FQGNSA come from the germline V gene. The CDR3 runs 14 residues. Trimming left V 6 bases short and J 3 bases short, with 15 bases between. In DNA, the CDR3 is TGTGCCAGCAGAGAAGACCCGACAGACTACGAGCAGTACTTC. It yields the protein CASREDPTDYEQYF.

The J gene is TRBJ2-3, the V gene TRBV6-5; the match to TRBD2 covers 9 bases. J lost 6 bases, V lost 3 bases, and 10 bases had no gene match. The CDR3 consists of 16 residues. CDR1 MNHEY and CDR2 SVGAGI come from the germline V gene. The CDR3 coding sequence is TGTGCCAGCAGTTATCGCGGGAGGGCCTGGCAGGATACGCAGTATTTT. This encodes CASSYRGRAWQDTQYF.

The chain couples TRBV20-1 to TRBJ1-2; no clear D gene. Trimming left V 7 bases short and J 4 bases short, with 4 bases between. Germline values: CDR1 DFQATT, CDR2 SNEGSKA (reference sequence). The CDR3 sequence is 9 residues long. The CDR3 DNA sequence: TGCAGTGTCCCCTATGGCTACACCTTC. This encodes CSVPYGYTF.

The rearrangement links TRBV5-5 to TRBJ1-3; no reliable D call. Trimming left V 1 base short and J 0 bases short, with 8 bases between. From germline, CDR1 is SGHKS and CDR2 YYEKEE (reference sequence). This CDR3 has 15 residues. For the CDR3, the DNA is TGTGCCAGCAGCTTGTTCGCCGGCTCTGGAAACACCATATATTTT. It specifies CASSLFAGSGNTIYF.

The genes are TRBV9 and TRBJ2-1, with 8 nucleotides matching TRBD2. CDR1 SGDLS and CDR2 YYNGEE come from the germline V gene. Germline trimming cut 2 bases from V and 8 bases from J; bases unmatched to any gene: 9. This CDR3 is built from 15 residues. This chain's CDR3 is CASSVGSSGSHEQFF. In DNA, the CDR3 is TGTGCCAGCAGCGTCGGGTCTAGCGGGTCGCATGAGCAGTTCTTC.

This chain connects TRBV29-1 to TRBJ2-3; 12 nucleotides match TRBD2. J gave up 2 bases and V 6 bases, and 6 bases lay outside the gene matches. The CDR3 covers 15 residues. Germline V gives CDR1 SQVTM, CDR2 ANQGSEA. The CDR3: CSVLGLAGTTDTQYF. The CDR3 region has the DNA TGCAGCGTCCTCGGACTAGCGGGAACCACAGATACGCAGTATTTT.

V and J are TRBV7-9 and TRBJ1-2; no clear D gene. Germline values: CDR1 SEHNR, CDR2 FQNEAQ (reference sequence). Trimming pared 4 bases from V and 6 bases from J, leaving 3 bases between. The CDR3 covers 10 residues. The CDR3 region is CASSSHGYTF. CDR3 in DNA: TGTGCCAGCAGCTCCCATGGCTACACCTTC.

The genes are TRBV5-4 and TRBJ2-1; 8 bases align to TRBD1. Losses at the gene ends were 3 bases for V and 0 bases for J; bases not matched to a gene: 2. The germline gives CDR1 SGHNT, CDR2 YYREEE (reference sequence). The CDR3 totals 15 residues. The CDR3 sequence is CASSSDRGSYNEQFF. CDR3 DNA sequence: TGTGCCAGCAGCTCCGACAGGGGCTCCTACAATGAGCAGTTCTTC. Full variable domain (rest looked up from reference TRBV5-4 and TRBJ2-1): ETGVTQSPTHLIKTRGQQVTLRCSSQSGHNTVSWYQQALGQGPQFIFQYYREEENGRGNFPPRFSGLQFPNYSSELNVNALELDDSALYLCASSSDRGSYNEQFFGPGTRLTVL.

This clone was seen only a few times. J is TRBJ2-3 and V is TRBV7-3; D gene ambiguous. Trimming cost V 1 base and J 2 bases, with 4 bases left between them. The length of the CDR3 is 13 residues. Germline CDR1 reads SGHTA; CDR2 reads FQGTGA. The CDR3 spells CASSLKHTDTQYF. Written as DNA, the CDR3 is TGTGCCAGCAGCTTAAAGCACACAGATACGCAGTATTTT.

In this sample, this clone turned up once. The chain links TRBV9 to TRBJ2-1, with TRBD2 matching over 12 bases. The trim removed 0 bases at V and 7 bases at J, leaving 5 bases unmatched. The CDR3 covers 16 residues. CDR1 and CDR2 from the germline V gene are SGDLS and YYNGEE. The CDR3 DNA sequence: TGTGCCAGCAGCGTAGGCCTAGCGGGAGGGTGGAATGAGCAGTTCTTC. Its translation is CASSVGLAGGWNEQFF.